This passage covers 14 T cell receptor beta chains from one sample sequenced in a study of blood T cell repertoires in COVID-19. Only in-frame clones appear in the TCRdb table, and some are missing; sequencing was by immunoSEQ multiplex PCR. The sample consists of about 140,000 clones, less than 90% of them appearing once. Sequencing was done on a sample of PBMCs or T cells enriched from blood (not recorded which). All receptors come from a man aged 35-49 years with acute COVID-19.

This clone was recorded only once. This chain connects TRBV28 to TRBJ1-2, with a tentative D call TRBD1 (6 bases). Germline V gene sequence: CDR1 MDHEN, CDR2 SYDVKM. Trimming took 6 bases from V and 4 from J, leaving 15 bases between them. This CDR3 has 14 residues. The CDR3 DNA follows: TGTGCCAGCAGCCCACCTGGCAGGGGCTATGGCTACACCTTC. It specifies CASSPPGRGYGYTF.

The rearrangement uses TRBV19 and TRBJ2-1; 10 nucleotides align to TRBD2. CDR1 and CDR2 (germline): LNHDA, SQIVND (reference sequence). The ends lost 3 bases at V and 2 bases at J; junction bases unmatched: 13. The CDR3 is made up of 19 amino acids. The CDR3 region is CASSISLAGASLPYNEQFF. The CDR3 nucleotides are TGTGCCAGTAGTATTTCCCTAGCGGGAGCAAGCCTCCCCTACAATGAGCAGTTCTTC.

The gene calls are TRBV3-1 (or the pseudogene TRBV3-2) and TRBJ2-3; D perhaps matches TRBD1 (5 bases). The CDR3 spans 14 residues. With 2 bases removed from V and 0 bases from J, the gap between germline ends came to 6 bases. Germline CDR1 and CDR2: LGHDT and YNNKEL (reference sequence). Here the CDR3 DNA reads TGTGCCAGCAGCCAACAGGGAAGCACAGATACGCAGTATTTT. Translation gives CASSQQGSTDTQYF.

The V call is TRBV25-1, the J call TRBJ2-6; D gene ambiguous. The CDR3 consists of 13 residues. The V gene lost 8 bases and the J gene lost 2 bases, with 7 bases spanning the gap. From germline, CDR1 is MGHDK and CDR2 SYGVNS. CDR3 region: CASRTTGANVLTF. CDR3 nucleotide sequence: TGTGCCAGCCGTACAACTGGGGCCAACGTCCTGACTTTC.

This chain links TRBV29-1 with TRBJ2-2; D is unresolved. The germline gives CDR1 SQVTM, CDR2 ANQGSEA. V dropped 4 bases and J dropped 0 bases, with 12 bases sitting between them. The CDR3 is made up of 15 amino acids. The CDR3 protein is CSVGLVSANTGELFF. DNA of the CDR3: TGCAGCGTTGGCCTGGTGAGCGCGAACACCGGGGAGCTGTTTTTT.

J is TRBJ2-1 and V is TRBV9, with 7 bases that match TRBD1. CDR1 and CDR2 (germline): SGDLS, YYNGEE. Germline trimming cut 4 bases from V and 4 bases from J; bases unmatched to any gene: 8. The CDR3 contains 15 residues. The CDR3 sequence: CASSTVGTEYNEQFF. CDR3 sequence (DNA): TGTGCCAGCAGCACAGTCGGGACAGAGTACAATGAGCAGTTCTTC.

This chain links TRBV7-7 with TRBJ2-5, with 8 bases identical to TRBD2. The CDR3 totals 15 residues. Germline V lookup: CDR1 SSHAT, CDR2 FNYEAQ (reference sequence). Trimming at V came to 3 bases and at J to 1 base, leaving 4 bases not matched to a gene. CDR3 in DNA: TGTGCCAGCAGCTTGGGGCGGGAGGTCCAAGAGACCCAGTACTTC. This encodes CASSLGREVQETQYF.

The chain uses TRBV6-2 or TRBV6-3 and TRBJ2-5, with D hard to call. V was trimmed by 5 bases and J by 0 bases, leaving 10 bases between them. The CDR3 is made up of 14 amino acids. CDR1 is MNHEY, CDR2 SVGEGT, per germline. This CDR3 reads CASSMIGYQETQYF. For the CDR3, the DNA is TGTGCCAGCAGTATGATCGGGTACCAAGAGACCCAGTACTTC.

The chain is built from TRBV5-1 and TRBJ1-3; 8 bases are a match to TRBD1. Germline V lookup: CDR1 SGHRS, CDR2 YFSETQ. The trim removed 1 base at V and 7 bases at J, leaving 7 bases unmatched. There are 15 residues in the CDR3. CDR3 bases: TGCGCCAGCAGCTTGTCCGGACAGGGTTTGAACACCATATATTTT. Its translation is CASSLSGQGLNTIYF. The full variable domain, completed using reference TRBV5-1 and TRBJ1-3, is KAGVTQTPRYLIKTRGQQVTLSCSPISGHRSVSWYQQTPGQGLQFLFEYFSETQRNKGNFPGRFSGRQFSNSRSEMNVSTLELGDSALYLCASSLSGQGLNTIYFGEGSWLTVV.

In regard to this clone: At one of its ends the junction is not consistent with the germline gene, which may arise from a read error. V and J are TRBV28 and TRBJ1-2; TRBD1 might be the D (6 bases). Germline-derived CDR1 and CDR2 are MDHEN and SYDVKM. This CDR3 contains 13 residues. The DNA of the CDR3 is TGTGCCAGCAGGGATGCGGTTCAGGGGCACCCGTCCTTC. Translated, it gives CASRDAVQGHPSF.

The chain has TRBV7-9 and TRBJ2-5; no clear D. The V end lost 5 bases, the J end lost 5 bases, and 9 bases lay between the germline ends. Germline V lookup: CDR1 SEHNR, CDR2 FQNEAQ (reference sequence). The CDR3 totals 12 residues. CDR3 coding DNA: TGTGCCAGCAGCCCCCAGGCGGAGACCCAGTACTTC. Translated: CASSPQAETQYF.

The genes are TRBV28 and TRBJ2-3; 15 bases are a match to TRBD2. CDR3 length: 17 amino acids. From germline, CDR1 is MDHEN and CDR2 SYDVKM. Unmatched junction bases numbered 7, after V lost 8 bases and J lost 1 base. CDR3 bases: TGTGCCAGCTTGGGACTAGCGGGAGGAGGAGGCACAGATACGCAGTATTTT. Amino acid sequence: CASLGLAGGGGTDTQYF.

The chain has TRBV7-2 and TRBJ1-4; possibly TRBD1 for D (6 bases). The CDR3 contains 15 residues. Per germline, CDR1 SGHTA and CDR2 FQGNSA. Trimming left V 5 bases short and J 0 bases short, with 10 bases between. CDR3 in amino acids: CASSPNRATNEKLFF. The DNA of the CDR3 is TGTGCCAGCAGCCCGAACAGGGCAACTAATGAAAAACTGTTTTTT.

The V gene is TRBV4-3, the J gene TRBJ2-7, with 9 bases lining up with TRBD1. Germline assignment: CDR1 LGHNA and CDR2 YSLEER. The V and J ends lost 0 bases and 3 bases, in that order; junction bases with no gene match: 3. This CDR3 spans 15 amino acids. The CDR3 DNA reads TGCGCCAGCAGCCAAGACTTGGGACAGGGCTACGAGCAGTACTTC. Its protein product is CASSQDLGQGYEQYF.